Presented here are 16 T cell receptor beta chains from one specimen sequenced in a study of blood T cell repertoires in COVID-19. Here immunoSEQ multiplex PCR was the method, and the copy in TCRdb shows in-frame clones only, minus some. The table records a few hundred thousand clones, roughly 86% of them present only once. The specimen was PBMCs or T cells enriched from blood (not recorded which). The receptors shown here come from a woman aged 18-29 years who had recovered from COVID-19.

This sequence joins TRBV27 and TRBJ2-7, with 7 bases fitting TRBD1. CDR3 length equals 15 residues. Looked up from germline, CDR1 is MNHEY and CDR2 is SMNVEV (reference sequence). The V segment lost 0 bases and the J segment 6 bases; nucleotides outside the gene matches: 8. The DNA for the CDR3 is TGTGCCAGCAGTTTATCCGGGACAGCCCTCTCCGAGCAGTACTTC. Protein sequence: CASSLSGTALSEQYF.

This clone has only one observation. CDR3 residues: CASSLFSPDLAGGWYEQFF. CDR3 in DNA: TGCGCCAGCAGCTTGTTTTCCCCGGATCTAGCGGGGGGGTGGTATGAGCAGTTCTTC. This chain joins TRBV5-1 and TRBJ2-1; TRBD2 matches 12 bases. There are 19 residues in the CDR3. With 1 base clipped from V and 8 bases from J, the junction kept 16 bases outside the gene matches. CDR1 and CDR2 (germline): SGHRS, YFSETQ.

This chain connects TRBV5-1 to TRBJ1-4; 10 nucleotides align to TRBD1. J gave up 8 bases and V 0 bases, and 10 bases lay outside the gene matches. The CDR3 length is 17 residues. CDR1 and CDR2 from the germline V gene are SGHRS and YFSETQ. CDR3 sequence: CASSLGIGDRGLEKLFF. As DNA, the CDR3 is TGCGCCAGCAGCTTGGGTATCGGGGACAGGGGCCTAGAAAAACTGTTTTTT.

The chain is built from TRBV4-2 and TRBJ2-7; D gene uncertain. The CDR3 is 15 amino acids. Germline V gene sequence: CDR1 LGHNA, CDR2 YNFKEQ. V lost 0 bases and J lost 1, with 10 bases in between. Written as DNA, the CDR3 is TGTGCCAGCAGCCAAGATAGAATTGTATCCTACGAGCAGTACTTC. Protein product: CASSQDRIVSYEQYF.

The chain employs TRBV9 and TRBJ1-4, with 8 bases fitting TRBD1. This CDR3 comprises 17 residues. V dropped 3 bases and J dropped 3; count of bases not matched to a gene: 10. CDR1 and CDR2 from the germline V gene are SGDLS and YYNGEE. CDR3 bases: TGTGCCAGCAGCGCCTTAGACAGGGGTTCAGCTAATGAAAAACTGTTTTTT. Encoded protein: CASSALDRGSANEKLFF.

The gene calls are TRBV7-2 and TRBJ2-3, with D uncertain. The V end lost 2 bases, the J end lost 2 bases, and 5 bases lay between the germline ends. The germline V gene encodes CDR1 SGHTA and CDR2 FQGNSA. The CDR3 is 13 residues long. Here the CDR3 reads CASSLLLTDTQYF. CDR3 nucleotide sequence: TGTGCCAGCAGCTTACTCCTCACAGATACGCAGTATTTT. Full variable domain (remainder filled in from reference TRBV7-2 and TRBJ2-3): GAGVSQSPSNKVTEKGKDVELRCDPISGHTALYWYRQSLGQGLEFLIYFQGNSAPDKSGLPSDRFSAERTGGSVSTLTIQRTQQEDSAVYLCASSLLLTDTQYFGPGTRLTVL.

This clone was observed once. CDR3 sequence: CASSISSFPTDTQYF. CDR3 DNA sequence: TGTGCCAGTAGTATCTCTAGTTTCCCCACAGATACGCAGTATTTT. The gene calls are TRBV19 and TRBJ2-3; no clear D. V shed 3 bases and J shed 2 bases, with 12 bases lying between them. This CDR3 region has 15 residues. CDR1 and CDR2 from the germline V gene are LNHDA and SQIVND (reference sequence).

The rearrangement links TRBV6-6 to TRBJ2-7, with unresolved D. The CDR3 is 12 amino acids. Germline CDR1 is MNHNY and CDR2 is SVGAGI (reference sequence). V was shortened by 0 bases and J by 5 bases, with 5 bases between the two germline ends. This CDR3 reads CASSYSRDEQYF. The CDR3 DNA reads TGTGCCAGCAGTTACTCTCGGGACGAGCAGTACTTC.

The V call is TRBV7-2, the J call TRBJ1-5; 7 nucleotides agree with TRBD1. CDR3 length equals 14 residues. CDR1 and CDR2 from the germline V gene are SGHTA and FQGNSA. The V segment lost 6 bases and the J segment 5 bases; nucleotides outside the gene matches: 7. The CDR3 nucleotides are TGTGCCAGCAGTTTTTTCCAGGGGGATCAGCCCCAGCATTTT. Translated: CASSFFQGDQPQHF.

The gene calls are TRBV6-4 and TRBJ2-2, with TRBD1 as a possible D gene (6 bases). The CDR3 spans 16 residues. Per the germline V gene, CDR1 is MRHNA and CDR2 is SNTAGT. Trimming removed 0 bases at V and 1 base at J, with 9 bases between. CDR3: CASSDSSTGNTGELFF. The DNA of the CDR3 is TGTGCCAGCAGTGACTCGTCGACAGGGAACACCGGGGAGCTGTTTTTT.

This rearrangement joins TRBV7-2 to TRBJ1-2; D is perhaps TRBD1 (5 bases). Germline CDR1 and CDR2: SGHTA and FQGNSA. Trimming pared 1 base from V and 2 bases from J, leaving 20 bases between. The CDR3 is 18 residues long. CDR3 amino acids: CASSLGGGVGRANYGYTF. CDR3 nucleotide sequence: TGTGCCAGCAGCTTAGGGGGGGGAGTCGGCAGGGCGAACTATGGCTACACCTTC.

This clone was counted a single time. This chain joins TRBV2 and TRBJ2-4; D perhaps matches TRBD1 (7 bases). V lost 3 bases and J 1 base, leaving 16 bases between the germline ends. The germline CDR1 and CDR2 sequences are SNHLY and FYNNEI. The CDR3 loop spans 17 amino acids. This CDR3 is CASSDLGQEGAKNIQYF. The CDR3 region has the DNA TGTGCCAGCAGTGATCTCGGACAGGAGGGGGCCAAAAACATTCAGTACTTC. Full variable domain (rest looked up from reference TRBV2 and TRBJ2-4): EPEVTQTPSHQVTQMGQEVILRCVPISNHLYFYWYRQILGQKVEFLVSFYNNEISEKSEIFDDQFSVERPDGSNFTLKIRSTKLEDSAMYFCASSDLGQEGAKNIQYFGAGTRLSVL.

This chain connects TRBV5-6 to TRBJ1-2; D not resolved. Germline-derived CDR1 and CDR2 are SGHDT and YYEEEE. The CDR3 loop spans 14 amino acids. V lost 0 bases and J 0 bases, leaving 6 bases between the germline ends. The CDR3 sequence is CASSLGGPNYGYTF. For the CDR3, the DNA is TGTGCCAGCAGCTTGGGTGGCCCTAACTATGGCTACACCTTC.

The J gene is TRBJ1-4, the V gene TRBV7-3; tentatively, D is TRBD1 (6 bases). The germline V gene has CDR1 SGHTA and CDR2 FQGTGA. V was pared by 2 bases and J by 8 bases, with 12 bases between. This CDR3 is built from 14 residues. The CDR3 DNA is TGTGCCAGCAGCTTATCAAGGGGGAACGAAAAACTGTTTTTT. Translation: CASSLSRGNEKLFF.

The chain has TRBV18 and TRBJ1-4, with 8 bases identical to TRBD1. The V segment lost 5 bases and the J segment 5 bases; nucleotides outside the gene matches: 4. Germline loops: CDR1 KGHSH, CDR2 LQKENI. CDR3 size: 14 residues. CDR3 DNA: TGTGCCAGCTCAAAACAGGGGGGAAATGAAAAACTGTTTTTT. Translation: CASSKQGGNEKLFF.

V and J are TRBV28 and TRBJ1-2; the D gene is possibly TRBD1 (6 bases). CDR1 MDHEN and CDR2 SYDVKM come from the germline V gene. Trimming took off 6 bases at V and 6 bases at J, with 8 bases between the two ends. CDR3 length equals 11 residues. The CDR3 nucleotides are TGTGCCAGCAGGGACAGAGATGGCTACACCTTC. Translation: CASRDRDGYTF.